Following are 17 T cell receptor beta chains from one sample sequenced in a study of T-cell memory formation after mild COVID-19 (dated by TCRdb to about 2021). Receptor amplification or capture employed 5' RACE. Sequenced using an Illumina NovaSeq 6000. TCRdb's own reprocessing of the public reads used fastp at Q25 and MiXCR and kept productive beta chains. Entries that share a CDR3 protein sequence are merged under the most common genes and DNA. The sample has 300,000 or so distinct CDR3 sequences on record, approximately 15% of them singletons. Together, the top ten hold 20% to 25% of the sample. The sample taken for sequencing was PBMCs or a T cell subset sorted from them (not recorded which). The source of these receptors is a man aged 18 to 30 who had mild COVID-19 (a few samples of this study predate the infection). The sample titles of this study are shuffled in the database, so cell type and time point are left out; the donor was told from shared clones.

The chain joins TRBV12-3 or TRBV12-4 to TRBJ1-2, with TRBD1 matching over 7 bases. V gave up 5 bases and J gave up 5 bases; unmatched junction bases: 8. CDR3 length: 14 amino acids. The CDR3 region has the DNA TGTGCCAGCAGTCTCCTACAGGGGAGATATGGCTACACCTTC. Protein: CASSLLQGRYGYTF.

This chain links TRBV7-9 with TRBJ2-1; D ambiguous. V was shortened by 7 bases and J by 8 bases, with 21 bases between the two germline ends. In germline, CDR1 is SEHNR, CDR2 FQNEAQ (reference sequence). The CDR3 has 15 amino acids. The CDR3: CASTLGSFDSDEQFF. For the CDR3, the DNA is TGTGCCAGCACCTTGGGGTCGTTCGACTCGGATGAGCAGTTCTTC.

This clonotype was seen more than once but under ten times. V usage is TRBV24-1 and J usage is TRBJ2-3; 9 nucleotides agree with TRBD1. The CDR3 is made up of 16 amino acids. Trimming removed 4 bases from V and 10 bases from J; junction bases left unmatched: 14. Germline loops: CDR1 KGHDR, CDR2 SFDVKD. The CDR3 region has the DNA TGTGCCACCAGTGACCGCTCCGGGACAGGGACGTACGCGCAGTATTTT. Its protein product is CATSDRSGTGTYAQYF.

This clonotype has just a few counts. The genes are TRBV29-1 and TRBJ2-1; no firm D call. CDR1 and CDR2 from the germline V gene are SQVTM and ANQGSEA. The CDR3 spans 12 residues. Trimming removed 4 bases from V and 9 bases from J, with 13 bases in between. The CDR3 region is CSVAATASEQFF. As DNA, the CDR3 is TGCAGCGTTGCGGCCACAGCCTCTGAGCAGTTCTTC.

The sample holds a few counts of this clonotype. CDR3 bases: TGTGCCAGCAGTTTTTTGGGACAGGGCGAAGAGACCCAGTACTTC. It codes for CASSFLGQGEETQYF. The genes are TRBV27 and TRBJ2-5; 9 nucleotides agree with TRBD1. CDR3 length equals 15 residues. The germline V gene encodes CDR1 MNHEY and CDR2 SMNVEV (reference sequence). J was trimmed by 3 bases and V by 3 bases; bases with no gene match: 5.

The chain carries TRBV5-1 and TRBJ2-3; D is unclear. V lost 0 bases to trimming and J lost 1 base, with 9 bases between them. The germline gives CDR1 SGHRS, CDR2 YFSETQ. There are 15 residues in the CDR3. In nucleotides, the CDR3 is TGCGCCAGCAGCTTGGTCGGTAAGGGCACAGATACGCAGTATTTT. The encoded protein is CASSLVGKGTDTQYF.

The rearrangement joins TRBV7-9 to TRBJ2-3, with D unclear. Germline-derived CDR1 and CDR2 are SEHNR and FQNEAQ (reference sequence). The CDR3 extends over 15 amino acids. The germline V and J ends were trimmed by 1 base and 6 bases, with 14 bases remaining between them. This CDR3 reads CASSLEGLPRDTQYF. The CDR3 DNA reads as TGTGCCAGCAGCTTAGAAGGGCTCCCCAGGGATACGCAGTATTTT.

This chain links TRBV20-1 with TRBJ2-3; the D is unclear. This CDR3 spans 17 amino acids. Between the trimmed V and J ends, which lost 5 bases and 0 bases, there was a span of 21 bases. Germline CDR1 and CDR2: DFQATT and SNEGSKA (reference sequence). This CDR3 is CSARARAEHASTDTQYF. The CDR3, as DNA: TGCAGTGCTCGCGCTCGCGCGGAGCATGCTAGCACAGATACGCAGTATTTT.

This clonotype came up a few times. This chain joins TRBV4-3 and TRBJ2-1; TRBD2 agrees at 13 bases. V trimming: 0 bases; J trimming: 6 bases; junction bases outside the gene matches: 5. The CDR3 is 17 residues long. Germline V gene data show CDR1 as LGHNA and CDR2 as YSLEER. The chain's CDR3 is CASSQDHGTSGVNEQFF. CDR3 sequence (DNA): TGCGCCAGCAGCCAAGATCACGGGACTAGCGGGGTCAATGAGCAGTTCTTC.

The V and J genes are TRBV4-3 and TRBJ2-3; D possibly matches TRBD1 or TRBD2 (6 bases each). The CDR3 runs 16 residues. Deletions cut 0 bases from V and 5 bases from J, with 15 bases between. The germline V gene has CDR1 LGHNA and CDR2 YSLEER. The CDR3: CASSQDEGGSGDTQYF. In DNA, the CDR3 is TGCGCCAGCAGCCAAGATGAAGGGGGGTCGGGAGATACGCAGTATTTT.

This sequence joins TRBV7-3 and TRBJ1-1; no clear D gene. CDR1 and CDR2 from the germline V gene are SGHTA and FQGTGA. The CDR3 has 15 residues. V lost 6 bases to trimming and J lost 1 base, with 15 bases between them. CDR3 protein: CASSPQNSRNTEAFF. In nucleotides, the CDR3 is TGTGCCAGCAGTCCCCAGAATTCAAGGAACACTGAAGCTTTCTTT. The full variable domain, rest sourced from reference TRBV7-3 and TRBJ1-1, is GAGVSQTPSNKVTEKGKYVELRCDPISGHTALYWYRQSLGQGPEFLIYFQGTGAADDSGLPNDRFFAVRPEGSVSTLKIQRTERGDSAVYLCASSPQNSRNTEAFFGQGTRLTVV.

This clonotype was observed a few times. The chain joins TRBV7-9 to TRBJ2-7, with TRBD2 identical over 10 bases. CDR1 is SEHNR, CDR2 FQNEAQ, per germline (reference sequence). The trim removed 6 bases at V and 6 bases at J, leaving 5 bases unmatched. The CDR3 is made up of 13 amino acids. The DNA of the CDR3 is TGTGCCAGCAGGTCAAGCGGGGGGGCCGAGCAGTACGTC. It is translated as CASRSSGGAEQYV.

This clonotype was counted at least ten times. This chain uses TRBV5-8 with TRBJ1-1, with TRBD1 matching 8 bases. The germline CDR1 and CDR2 sequences are SGHTS and YDEGEE. The CDR3 is 16 amino acids. Germline trimming cut 0 bases from V and 3 bases from J; bases unmatched to any gene: 7. This CDR3 reads CASSLGYRGRYTEAFF. The CDR3 region has the DNA TGTGCCAGCAGCTTGGGCTACAGGGGGAGGTACACTGAAGCTTTCTTT.

This clonotype showed up just a few times. The chain recombines TRBV7-2 with TRBJ1-1; D is unclear. Trimming shortened V by 5 bases and J by 9 bases, and 13 bases separated the two germline ends. Germline CDR1 reads SGHTA; CDR2 reads FQGNSA. There are 12 residues in the CDR3. CDR3 protein: CASSVNRFKAFF. Here the CDR3 DNA reads TGTGCCAGCAGCGTGAACCGGTTTAAAGCTTTCTTT.

The sample holds many counts of this clonotype. The DNA of the CDR3 is TGTGCCAGCAGCTTGGCCAGCGCTAGCACAGATACGCAGTATTTT. It translates to CASSLASASTDTQYF. The chain links TRBV5-4 to TRBJ2-3; D remains unclear. The CDR3 extends over 15 amino acids. V was shortened by 0 bases and J by 0 bases, with 8 bases between the two germline ends. From germline, CDR1 is SGHNT and CDR2 YYREEE (reference sequence).

Written as DNA, the CDR3 is TGTGCCAGCAGCTTAGGGGGGCAGAACGAGCAGTACTTC. This gives the protein CASSLGGQNEQYF. The chain links TRBV7-6 to TRBJ2-7; a possible D gene is TRBD1 (6 bases). This CDR3 region has 13 residues. Germline loops: CDR1 SGHVS, CDR2 FNYEAQ. The V gene lost 1 base and the J gene lost 5 bases, with 9 bases spanning the gap.

This rearrangement joins TRBV6-5 to TRBJ2-3; D gene ambiguous. V shed 0 bases and J shed 10 bases, with 14 bases lying between them. The CDR3 runs 14 residues. The V gene's germline CDR1 is MNHEY and CDR2 SVGAGI. The CDR3, as DNA: TGTGCCAGCAGTTACTCGAATGGTGGTGGGTCGCAGTATTTT. Translation gives CASSYSNGGGSQYF.